This TCR beta chain was profiled in a study of OX40 agonist ivuxolimab in advanced cancers. Germline values: CDR1 SEHNR, CDR2 FQNEAQ (reference sequence). The V and J ends lost 3 bases and 5 bases, in that order; junction bases with no gene match: 8. The CDR3 consists of 15 residues. As regards this clone: Its antigen is undetermined.

Generated by immunoSEQ multiplex PCR, the TCRdb table keeps only in-frame clones and is missing some. The sample records tens of thousands of clones, about nine tenths being singletons. Findings and limits, study-wide: At 0.1 to 3.0 mg/kg, CD4+ and CD8+ blood T cells expanded clonally by week 6.

The rearrangement links TRBV7-9 to TRBJ2-7, with TRBD2 matching over 9 bases. This material consisted of CD4+ or CD8+ T cells sorted from blood, taken in a trial of the OX40 agonist ivuxolimab. This clonotype was sampled from an adult with an advanced solid tumor such as melanoma, head and neck, liver or kidney cancer. In nucleotides, the CDR3 is TGTGCCAGCAGCTTGCGTGGGACTAGCTATAACGAGCAGTACTTC. Its protein is CASSLRGTSYNEQYF.